This passage covers 21 T cell receptor beta chains from one sample sequenced in a study of control samples from healthy donors and cancer patients. Sequenced by immunoSEQ multiplex PCR; TCRdb stores in-frame clones only, minus some. The repertoire holds about 100,000 clones, with roughly 79% as singletons. Sample: blood. These receptors all come from a man between 18 and 35 years old in good health.

The chain combines TRBV18 with TRBJ2-3; TRBD2 matches at 13 bases. J lost 2 bases, V lost 3 bases, and 14 bases had no gene match. Germline-derived CDR1 and CDR2 are KGHSH and LQKENI. This CDR3 is built from 20 residues. The DNA for the CDR3 is TGTGCCAGCTCACCGGAGGGACTAGCGGGGATAAAGGGGTCCACAGATACGCAGTATTTT. Translated, it gives CASSPEGLAGIKGSTDTQYF.

This clone has just a few counts. The rearrangement links TRBV7-9 to TRBJ2-7, with a possible D match to TRBD1 (7 bases). V lost 4 bases and J 3 bases, leaving 16 bases between the germline ends. This CDR3 is built from 15 residues. Germline CDR1 and CDR2: SEHNR and FQNEAQ (reference sequence). The CDR3 nucleotides read TGTGCCAGCAGCTCGGGGGACAGCTTTCTCTACGAGCAGTACTTC. It translates to CASSSGDSFLYEQYF. The full variable domain, completed using reference TRBV7-9 and TRBJ2-7, is DTGVSQNPRHKITKRGQNVTFRCDPISEHNRLYWYRQTLGQGPEFLTYFQNEAQLEKSRLLSDRFSAERPKGSFSTLEIQRTEQGDSAMYLCASSSGDSFLYEQYFGPGTRLTVT.

The V and J genes are TRBV6-5 and TRBJ2-6, with D uncertain. Germline assignment: CDR1 MNHEY and CDR2 SVGAGI. This CDR3 is 14 amino acids long. V lost 6 bases to trimming and J lost 4 bases, with 10 bases between them. In nucleotides, the CDR3 is TGTGCCAGCAGAGTAATTGCGGGGGCCAACGTCCTGACTTTC. Translation gives CASRVIAGANVLTF.

The rearrangement uses TRBV4-3 and TRBJ2-3; 8 bases are a match to TRBD2. Germline CDR1 is LGHNA and CDR2 is YSLEER. The V segment lost 3 bases and the J segment 0 bases; nucleotides outside the gene matches: 5. The CDR3 is 16 amino acids. The DNA of the CDR3 is TGCGCCAGCAGCCATTCACTAGCGGTTAGCACAGATACGCAGTATTTT. This encodes CASSHSLAVSTDTQYF.

The chain links TRBV6-5 to TRBJ1-1; no firm D call. This CDR3 has 13 residues. Germline assignment: CDR1 MNHEY and CDR2 SVGAGI. The V and J ends lost 8 bases and 1 base respectively, with 11 bases between them. The CDR3 loop reads CASVIRTNTEAFF. In DNA form, the CDR3 reads TGTGCCAGCGTTATTCGGACGAACACTGAAGCTTTCTTT.

A single count supports this clone. This chain joins TRBV19 and TRBJ1-5; TRBD1 might be the D (6 bases). This CDR3 has 15 residues. With 4 bases removed from V and 6 bases from J, the gap between germline ends came to 16 bases. From germline, CDR1 is LNHDA and CDR2 SQIVND (reference sequence). CDR3 sequence: CASSTNRDVRQPQHF. CDR3 in DNA: TGTGCCAGTAGTACAAACAGGGATGTCCGTCAGCCCCAGCATTTT.

The chain combines TRBV6-6 with TRBJ2-7; TRBD1 aligns across 11 bases. Germline CDR1 reads MNHNY; CDR2 reads SVGAGI (reference sequence). V shed 7 bases, J shed 4 bases, and the junction held 6 bases outside the gene matches. This CDR3 has 14 residues. CDR3 bases: TGTGCCAGCAAGGGACAGGGGGACAAGTACGAGCAGTACGTC. Translating gives CASKGQGDKYEQYV.

The chain carries TRBV11-2 and TRBJ1-2; D unclear. The CDR3 runs to 13 residues. V was clipped by 0 bases and J by 4 bases, with 6 bases between them. CDR1 SGHAT and CDR2 FQNNGV come from the germline V gene. The CDR3 loop is CASSLEPGYGYTF. CDR3 in DNA: TGTGCCAGCAGCTTAGAGCCGGGCTATGGCTACACCTTC.

This chain links TRBV24-1 with TRBJ1-6; D is perhaps TRBD1 (6 bases). Trimming stripped 3 bases from V and 10 bases from J, with 12 bases between. CDR1 and CDR2 (germline): KGHDR, SFDVKD. The CDR3 has 14 residues. The CDR3 nucleotides are TGTGCCACCAGTGATGCAGGGGACTACTCACCCCTCCACTTT. This encodes CATSDAGDYSPLHF.

This chain uses TRBV28 with TRBJ2-6, with 13 nucleotides matching TRBD2. The J segment lost 2 bases and the V segment lost 6 bases, leaving 1 base of the junction unmatched. Per germline, CDR1 MDHEN and CDR2 SYDVKM. The CDR3 is 16 residues long. This CDR3 is CASRLAGGTGANVLTF. CDR3 nucleotides: TGTGCCAGCAGACTAGCGGGGGGGACTGGGGCCAACGTCCTGACTTTC.

In nucleotides, the CDR3 is TGTGCCAGCAGCTTGGCGGGACTGGAGACCCAGTACTTC. It specifies CASSLAGLETQYF. The chain joins TRBV5-6 to TRBJ2-5; weak D call: TRBD2 (6 bases). Per the germline V gene, CDR1 is SGHDT and CDR2 is YYEEEE. The CDR3 runs 13 residues. The V end was cut by 0 bases, the J end by 5 bases, with 8 bases between.

This clone was seen just once. The chain is built from TRBV7-2 and TRBJ2-1; D possibly corresponds to TRBD2 (7 bases). Looked up from germline, CDR1 is SGHTA and CDR2 is FQGNSA. V was pared by 5 bases and J by 7 bases, with 21 bases between. CDR3 size: 16 residues. The CDR3 is CASSPGGGGIGNEQFF. The CDR3, as DNA: TGTGCCAGCAGCCCGGGGGGCGGGGGAATAGGGAATGAGCAGTTCTTC.

The J gene is TRBJ2-5, the V gene TRBV11-3, with 11 bases lining up with TRBD1. The V and J ends lost 5 bases and 3 bases, in that order; junction bases with no gene match: 2. Germline V gene data show CDR1 as SGHNT and CDR2 as YENEEA. The length of the CDR3 is 14 residues. DNA of the CDR3: TGTGCCAGCAGCAAGGGACAGGGGGAAGAGACCCAGTACTTC. Amino acid sequence: CASSKGQGEETQYF.

V usage is TRBV3-1 (or the pseudogene TRBV3-2) and J usage is TRBJ1-2, with D uncertain. Trimming stripped 1 base from V and 8 bases from J, with 11 bases between. The CDR3 sequence is 13 residues long. Germline lookup yields CDR1 LGHDT and CDR2 YNNKEL (reference sequence). CDR3 loop: CASSQAFTEGYTF. CDR3 nucleotide sequence: TGTGCCAGCAGCCAAGCCTTCACGGAGGGCTACACCTTC.

This chain connects TRBV7-8 to TRBJ1-1; tentative D call: TRBD1 (5 bases). The CDR3 totals 16 residues. The germline V and J ends were trimmed by 5 bases and 0 bases, with 16 bases remaining between them. Germline V CDR1 and CDR2: SGHVS, FQNEAQ. The CDR3 sequence is CASSQSRQKMNTEAFF. DNA for the CDR3: TGTGCCAGCAGCCAATCCCGACAGAAGATGAACACTGAAGCTTTCTTT.

This clone came up a few times. The chain is built from TRBV28 and TRBJ2-5; 8 bases match TRBD2. The CDR3 runs to 15 residues. Germline trimming cut 2 bases from V and 6 bases from J; bases unmatched to any gene: 8. Germline lookup yields CDR1 MDHEN and CDR2 SYDVKM. The CDR3 DNA reads as TGTGCCAGCAGTTTAGAGGCTAGCGGGTTGCAGACCCAGTACTTC. Its translation is CASSLEASGLQTQYF.

In the case of this clone: Distinct nucleotide sequences in the sample also encode this CDR3. The rearrangement links TRBV18 to TRBJ1-1; D remains unclear. There are 12 residues in the CDR3. V lost 6 bases, J lost 4 bases, and 9 bases lay in between. Germline-derived CDR1 and CDR2 are KGHSH and LQKENI. CDR3 DNA sequence: TGTGCCAGCTCCCCCCAAGGCACTGAAGCTTTCTTT. It is translated as CASSPQGTEAFF.

The chain recombines TRBV4-3 with TRBJ1-2; no clear D gene. The length of the CDR3 is 15 residues. The V and J ends lost 4 bases and 5 bases respectively, with 17 bases between them. CDR1 is LGHNA, CDR2 YSLEER, per germline. CDR3 residues: CASSPQASSGYGYTF. The CDR3 DNA follows: TGCGCCAGCAGCCCCCAAGCGTCTAGCGGGTATGGCTACACCTTC.

This chain uses TRBV5-5 with TRBJ1-3; D is uncertain. V lost 0 bases to trimming and J lost 4 bases, with 11 bases between them. Per the germline V gene, CDR1 is SGHKS and CDR2 is YYEKEE (reference sequence). CDR3 size: 15 residues. CDR3 nucleotides: TGTGCCAGCAGCTTGGTGGGTTTAGACGGAAACACCATATATTTT. This translates into CASSLVGLDGNTIYF.

The chain recombines TRBV12-3 or TRBV12-4 with TRBJ2-2; the D is unclear. The CDR3 is made up of 12 amino acids. Trimming left V 8 bases short and J 7 bases short, with 11 bases between. The chain's CDR3 is CASWKGNGELFF. DNA for the CDR3: TGTGCCAGCTGGAAGGGAAACGGGGAGCTGTTTTTT.

The gene calls are TRBV11-1 and TRBJ2-7; no definite D call. Per the germline V gene, CDR1 is SGHAT and CDR2 is FQDESV (reference sequence). The V gene lost 2 bases and the J gene lost 2 bases, with 7 bases spanning the gap. The CDR3 spans 13 residues. In nucleotides, the CDR3 is TGTGCCAGCAGCTTAACCGGCGCCTACGAGCAGTACTTC. This translates into CASSLTGAYEQYF.